Below are 23 T cell receptor delta chains sequenced from a single sample in a study of gamma-delta chains in newborns, infants, children (dated by TCRdb to about 2019). Sequenced on an Illumina MiSeq. The public reads were reprocessed by TCRdb using CATT, and rows of matching DNA were later combined. For this sample there are over 2,500 delta-chain clones; 52% appear just once. The ten most abundant clones make up 6.3% of the sample. The sequenced sample was blood. The receptors were sampled from a child who received the measles vaccine.

As regards this clone: This likely stems from a read error, as it lies one base from a far larger clone. The chain is built from TRDV2 and TRDJ3; D remains unclear. The CDR3 extends over 13 amino acids. Germline lookup yields CDR1 GEAIGNYY and CDR2 EKD. In nucleotides, the CDR3 is TGTGCCTATGACACCTGGGACACCCGACAGATGTTTTTC. Residues: CAYDTWDTRQMFF.

This sequence joins TRDV2 and TRDJ1, with D hard to call. From germline, CDR1 is GEAIGNYY and CDR2 EKD. The V gene lost 5 bases and the J gene lost 0 bases, with 9 bases spanning the gap. The CDR3 is made up of 13 amino acids. CDR3 sequence: CACVGFNTDKLIF. The DNA of the CDR3 is TGTGCCTGTGTCGGGTTTAACACCGATAAACTCATCTTT.

This clone occurred a few times. The chain joins TRDV2 to TRDJ3, with TRDD3 identical over 12 bases. Germline V CDR1 and CDR2: GEAIGNYY, EKD. This CDR3 spans 20 amino acids. The J segment lost 0 bases and the V segment lost 0 bases, leaving 5 bases of the junction unmatched. The CDR3 DNA reads as TGTGCCTGTGACACCGTACTGGGGGATACCCCCTCCTGGGACACCCGACAGATGTTTTTC. It specifies CACDTVLGDTPSWDTRQMFF.

This clone is categorized as large (0.1 to 1%). The chain employs TRDV2 and TRDJ3; TRDD3 aligns across 12 bases. CDR3 length: 21 residues. The V gene's germline CDR1 is GEAIGNYY and CDR2 EKD. J lost 0 bases, V lost 1 base, and 9 bases had no gene match. CDR3 sequence reads: CACDTAWLGDTSSWDTRQMFF. The CDR3 bases are TGTGCCTGTGACACGGCGTGGCTGGGGGATACGAGCTCCTGGGACACCCGACAGATGTTTTTC.

This clone was observed a few times. The chain recombines TRDV1 with TRDJ1, with TRDD3 as a possible D gene (5 bases). The CDR3 is 21 residues long. V lost 1 base to trimming and J lost 0 bases, with 27 bases between them. Germline CDR1 reads TSWWSYY; CDR2 reads QGS. Written as DNA, the CDR3 is TGTGCTCTTGGGGAACATCCTTTCCACGCCGGCTGGGAGACGTACACCGATAAACTCATCTTT. Protein sequence: CALGEHPFHAGWETYTDKLIF.

About this clone itself: A much larger clone sits a single nucleotide away, making a read error possible. The chain has TRDV2 and TRDJ1; tentatively, D is TRDD3 (6 bases). Germline loops: CDR1 GEAIGNYY, CDR2 EKD. The CDR3 runs to 14 residues. The CDR3 nucleotides read TGTGCCTGTGTCACCTGGGGATACACCGATAAACTCATCTTT. Translating it yields CACVTWGYTDKLIF.

By proportion, this clone is large. Different DNA sequences within this sample yield the same CDR3. The CDR3 sequence is CACDMFPTGQSSWDTRQMFF. CDR3 bases: TGTGCCTGTGACATGTTCCCTACTGGCCAAAGCTCCTGGGACACCCGACAGATGTTTTTC. The chain couples TRDV2 to TRDJ3; D tentatively reads TRDD2 or TRDD3 (5 bases each). The CDR3 runs to 20 residues. CDR1 is GEAIGNYY, CDR2 EKD, per germline. The V gene lost 2 bases and the J gene lost 0 bases, with 19 bases spanning the gap.

Details on this clone: This may arise from a read error, as a much more abundant clone is one base away. The sample has other DNA sequences that encode this CDR3 too. This chain links TRDV2 with TRDJ2, with D hard to call. CDR1 and CDR2 from the germline V gene are GEAIGNYY and EKD. The V gene lost 0 bases and the J gene lost 4 bases, with 14 bases spanning the gap. This CDR3 is built from 16 residues. CDR3 sequence: CACDTLISRGTAQLFF. DNA for the CDR3: TGTGCCTGTGACACCTTGATTTCCCGGGGGACAGCACAACTCTTCTTT.

The rearrangement links TRAV29/DV5 to TRDJ1; 9 bases fit TRDD3. The CDR3 has 21 residues. Germline V lookup: CDR1 NSMFDY, CDR2 ISSIKDK. Trimming at V came to 5 bases and at J to 0 bases, leaving 26 bases not matched to a gene. The CDR3 sequence: CAARPSCENWGTRMYTDKLIF. The DNA for the CDR3 is TGTGCAGCTCGGCCTTCCTGCGAAAACTGGGGGACACGGATGTACACCGATAAACTCATCTTT.

Note on this clone: A read error may produce the germline difference seen at one junction end. The same CDR3 arises from other DNA sequences in this sample as well. The chain recombines TRDV2 with TRDJ3; 12 bases map to TRDD3. The CDR3 length is 18 residues. CDR1 and CDR2 from the germline V gene are GEAIGNYY and EKD. The CDR3 sequence: CACDKLGDTSWDTRQMFF. The CDR3 DNA reads TGTGCCTGCGACAAACTGGGGGATACCTCCTGGGACACCCGACAGATGTTTTTC.

This clone turned up a few times. The genes are TRDV2 and TRDJ1, with 12 bases matching TRDD3. This CDR3 has 13 amino acids. From germline, CDR1 is GEAIGNYY and CDR2 EKD. Losses at the gene ends were 2 bases for V and 8 bases for J; bases not matched to a gene: 2. In DNA form, the CDR3 reads TGTGCCTGTGACATACTGGGGGATACAAAACTCATCTTT. Encoded protein: CACDILGDTKLIF.

For this clone: Possible read error: a much larger clone is one base away. The V call is TRDV2, the J call TRDJ3; no clear D. CDR3 length equals 18 residues. CDR1 is GEAIGNYY and CDR2 is EKD in the germline V gene. CDR3 in DNA: TGTGCCTGTGGCACCGCGGGGCTAAGCTCCTGGGACACCCGACAGATGTTTTTC. This encodes CACGTAGLSSWDTRQMFF.

Note on this clone: It differs at one base from a far larger clone, so likely a read error. The gene calls are TRDV2 and TRDJ3; 12 bases align to TRDD3. The CDR3 loop spans 18 amino acids. CDR1 is GEAIGNYY, CDR2 EKD, per germline. The CDR3 region is CACNTGGYSSWDTRQMFF. In DNA form, the CDR3 reads TGTGCCTGTAACACTGGGGGATACAGCTCCTGGGACACCCGACAGATGTTTTTC.

The chain combines TRDV2 with TRDJ1; no definite D call. Germline V gene data show CDR1 as GEAIGNYY and CDR2 as EKD. The CDR3 consists of 17 residues. V lost 0 bases and J lost 0, with 16 bases in between. The CDR3 DNA reads TGTGCCTGTGACACCTTGGCCAGCGGGAGGTACACCGATAAACTCATCTTT. Its protein is CACDTLASGRYTDKLIF.

Concerning this clone itself: A much larger clonotype is one base distant, so this may be a read error. The chain recombines TRAV29/DV5 with TRDJ1; weak D call: TRDD3 (6 bases). CDR1 is NSMFDY and CDR2 is ISSIKDK in the germline V gene. CDR3 length equals 22 residues. V lost 0 bases, J lost 0 bases, and 33 bases lay in between. CDR3 coding DNA: TGTGCAGCAAGCGAGGTCTTCTCTGCCTGGGGACTCCTTAAGCCTAACACCGATAAACTCATCTTT. This gives the protein CAASEVFSAWGLLKPNTDKLIF.

This clone is termed medium-sized. The chain employs TRAV29/DV5 and TRDJ1; D may be TRDD3 (6 bases). CDR1 is NSMFDY, CDR2 ISSIKDK, per germline. The CDR3 is 22 amino acids. V dropped 1 base and J dropped 4 bases, with 38 bases sitting between them. The DNA for the CDR3 is TGTGCAGCAAGCTTAACCCATAGACCAACTCCGTACTGGGAGCCTGCTTTCGATAAACTCATCTTT. Protein: CAASLTHRPTPYWEPAFDKLIF.

For this clone: Just one base apart from a much larger clone, this may be a read error. V is TRDV2 and J is TRDJ3; 11 nucleotides match TRDD3. The germline V gene has CDR1 GEAIGNYY and CDR2 EKD. The CDR3 is 20 residues long. The CDR3 coding sequence is TGTGCCTGTGACCCGGCTTGGATGGGGGATACGGTCCGGGACATCCGACAGATGTTTTTC. Translating gives CACDPAWMGDTVRDIRQMFF.

This clone rates as medium-sized (0.01 to 0.1%). V and J are TRDV2 and TRDJ1; the D gene is possibly TRDD3 (6 bases). V was trimmed by 5 bases and J by 4 bases, leaving 37 bases between them. This CDR3 contains 21 residues. Germline V lookup: CDR1 GEAIGNYY, CDR2 EKD. This chain's CDR3 is CACGPQVSASSGGMGIDKLIF. CDR3 bases: TGTGCCTGTGGCCCTCAAGTAAGTGCCTCCAGTGGTGGCATGGGGATCGATAAACTCATCTTT.

The chain employs TRDV2 and TRDJ1, with 9 bases aligning to TRDD3. The CDR3 sequence is 14 residues long. Unmatched junction bases numbered 2, after V lost 2 bases and J lost 2 bases. Germline loops: CDR1 GEAIGNYY, CDR2 EKD. CDR3 in DNA: TGTGCCTGTGACAGCTGGGGGATGACCGATAAACTCATCTTT. Its translation: CACDSWGMTDKLIF.

The chain combines TRDV1 with TRDJ1, with TRDD3 identical over 12 bases. Trimming cost V 0 bases and J 0 bases; bases outside gene matches: 23. CDR3 size: 24 residues. Germline CDR1 reads TSWWSYY; CDR2 reads QGS. The CDR3, as DNA: TGTGCTCTTGGGGAACTGTTCGCGGCGGGCTGGGGGATACGTGATGAGTACGACACCGATAAACTCATCTTT. It yields the protein CALGELFAAGWGIRDEYDTDKLIF.

This clone is medium-sized in the sample. The chain couples TRDV2 to TRDJ1, with TRDD3 as a possible D gene (6 bases). This CDR3 has 19 amino acids. Per the germline V gene, CDR1 is GEAIGNYY and CDR2 is EKD. V was clipped by 2 bases and J by 0 bases, with 24 bases between them. The CDR3 loop reads CACDILLGSEKTNTDKLIF. CDR3 bases: TGTGCCTGTGACATTTTACTGGGATCCGAAAAAACAAACACCGATAAACTCATCTTT.

As concerns this clone: A read error may explain this, as a much larger clone is one base away. Other DNA sequences in this sample translate to the same CDR3. V is TRDV2 and J is TRDJ1; D might be TRDD3 (6 bases). The CDR3 totals 17 residues. Germline CDR1 and CDR2: GEAIGNYY and EKD. The CDR3 here is CACDTVGGPSYTDKLIF. CDR3 bases: TGTGCCTGTGACACCGTAGGGGGACCCTCGTACACCGATAAACTCATCTTC.

On this clone: This may stem from a read error, because a much larger clone lies one nucleotide away. The sample has other DNA sequences that encode this CDR3 too. The chain links TRDV1 to TRDJ1; 13 nucleotides align to TRDD3. The trim removed 4 bases at V and 7 bases at J, leaving 27 bases unmatched. Germline CDR1 reads TSWWSYY; CDR2 reads QGS. The CDR3 runs to 22 residues. For the CDR3, the DNA is TGTGCTCTTGGGGGTTACACTACGGATGTGTACTGGGGGATACGCCACGCTCCTAAACTCATCTTT. It specifies CALGGYTTDVYWGIRHAPKLIF.